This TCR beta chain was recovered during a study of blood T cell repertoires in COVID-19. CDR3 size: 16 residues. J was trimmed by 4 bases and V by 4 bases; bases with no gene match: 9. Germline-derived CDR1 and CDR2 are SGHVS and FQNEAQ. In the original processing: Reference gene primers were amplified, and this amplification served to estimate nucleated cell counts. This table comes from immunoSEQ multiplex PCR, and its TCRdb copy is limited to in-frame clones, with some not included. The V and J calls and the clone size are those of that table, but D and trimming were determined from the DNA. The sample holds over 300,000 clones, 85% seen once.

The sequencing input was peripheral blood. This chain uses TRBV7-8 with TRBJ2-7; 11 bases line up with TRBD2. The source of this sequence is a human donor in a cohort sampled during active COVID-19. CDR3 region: CASSSARLAGRYEQYF. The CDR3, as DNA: TGTGCCAGCAGCTCTGCCCGACTAGCGGGGAGGTACGAGCAGTACTTC.